These 17 T cell receptor beta chains were sequenced from one sample in a study of T cell changes during pregnancy in multiple sclerosis. Method: immunoSEQ multiplex PCR; TCRdb's copy keeps in-frame clones and lacks some. Seen here are fewer than 95,000 clones, just under 95% observed once, and the top ten hold approximately 4.7%. The sequencing here drew on peripheral blood, taken in the first trimester of pregnancy. The receptors were gathered from a female donor with multiple sclerosis, enrolled in a pregnancy study.

The chain employs TRBV6-1 and TRBJ1-3; TRBD1 aligns across 11 bases. This CDR3 region has 17 residues. J gave up 2 bases and V 0 bases, and 3 bases lay outside the gene matches. CDR1 and CDR2 (germline): MNHNS, SASEGT. CDR3 amino acids: CASSEARGQGAGNTIYF. The CDR3 DNA reads as TGTGCCAGCAGTGAAGCGAGGGGACAGGGGGCTGGAAACACCATATATTTT.

The chain links TRBV7-9 to TRBJ2-2; possibly TRBD1 for D (5 bases). The CDR3 contains 15 residues. Germline CDR1 SEHNR, CDR2 FQNEAQ (reference sequence). The ends were cut back, 2 bases at V and 3 bases at J, with 10 bases in the middle. As DNA, the CDR3 is TGTGCCAGCAGCTTACTAGGGGTCTACACCGGGGAGCTGTTTTTT. The encoded protein is CASSLLGVYTGELFF.

The chain is built from TRBV11-2 and TRBJ2-7, with a possible D match to TRBD2 (7 bases). The CDR3 consists of 15 residues. The germline CDR1 and CDR2 sequences are SGHAT and FQNNGV. Deletions cut 3 bases from V and 0 bases from J, with 12 bases between. DNA for the CDR3: TGTGCCAGCAGCTTCGGCGGGGGCCTCTCCTACGAGCAGTACTTC. Its protein is CASSFGGGLSYEQYF.

This clone has just a few counts. This chain joins TRBV7-6 and TRBJ1-2, with 9 bases identical to TRBD1. V was pared by 1 base and J by 4 bases, with 4 bases of the junction left unmatched. Germline-derived CDR1 and CDR2 are SGHVS and FNYEAQ. CDR3 length: 15 amino acids. In DNA form, the CDR3 reads TGTGCCAGCAGCTTAGACGACAGGGGGGCCTATGGCTACACCTTC. This translates into CASSLDDRGAYGYTF.

This rearrangement joins TRBV19 to TRBJ2-5; 9 nucleotides agree with TRBD1. This CDR3 has 20 amino acids. CDR1 is LNHDA, CDR2 SQIVND, per germline (reference sequence). V dropped 6 bases and J dropped 6; count of bases not matched to a gene: 26. CDR3 amino acids: CASSTKSSPGQGGEKKTQYF. CDR3 DNA: TGTGCCAGTAGCACCAAAAGCTCCCCGGGACAGGGAGGAGAGAAGAAGACCCAGTACTTC. Based on the CDR3 plus reference TRBV19 and TRBJ2-5, the full variable domain is DGGITQSPKYLFRKEGQNVTLSCEQNLNHDAMYWYRQDPGQGLRLIYYSQIVNDFQKGDIAEGYSVSREKKESFPLTVTSAQKNPTAFYLCASSTKSSPGQGGEKKTQYFGPGTRLLVL.

The rearrangement links TRBV6-5 to TRBJ2-7; D ambiguous. Germline V gene lookup returns CDR1 MNHEY and CDR2 SVGAGI. Trimming shortened V by 4 bases and J by 0 bases, and 4 bases separated the two germline ends. The CDR3 totals 12 residues. For the CDR3, the DNA is TGTGCCAGCAGTTCCCGCTCCTACGAGCAGTACTTC. This codes for CASSSRSYEQYF.

The chain combines TRBV4-1 with TRBJ2-3; D gene uncertain. Between the trimmed V and J ends, which lost 1 base and 2 bases, there was a span of 13 bases. CDR3 size: 16 residues. Germline CDR1 is MGHRA and CDR2 is YSYEKL. The chain's CDR3 is CASSQGPAQVTDTQYF. The CDR3 nucleotides read TGCGCCAGCAGCCAAGGGCCTGCCCAGGTCACAGATACGCAGTATTTT.

This chain uses TRBV6-5 with TRBJ1-1; weak D call: TRBD1 (5 bases). Germline CDR1 MNHEY, CDR2 SVGAGI. This CDR3 is built from 14 residues. With 6 bases removed from V and 0 bases from J, the gap between germline ends came to 11 bases. As DNA, the CDR3 is TGTGCCAGCAGCAAATTGACAGTGAACACTGAAGCTTTCTTT. Translated: CASSKLTVNTEAFF.

V is TRBV6-5 and J is TRBJ2-5, with D possibly matching TRBD1 (5 bases). Germline lookup yields CDR1 MNHEY and CDR2 SVGAGI. Trimming stripped 0 bases from V and 5 bases from J, with 10 bases between. This CDR3 spans 14 amino acids. CDR3 nucleotide sequence: TGTGCCAGCAGTTACTCGGCAGGGTTGGAGACCCAGTACTTC. Its translation: CASSYSAGLETQYF.

The V call is TRBV27, the J call TRBJ2-3; perhaps TRBD2 as D (5 bases). The V gene's germline CDR1 is MNHEY and CDR2 SMNVEV (reference sequence). V gave up 3 bases and J gave up 14 bases, with 18 bases separating them. This CDR3 spans 13 amino acids. CDR3 DNA: TGTGCCAGCAGTTTGGGCCTCGGAGGAATCCGGTATTTT. The encoded protein is CASSLGLGGIRYF.

The V call is TRBV29-1, the J call TRBJ1-2; tentatively, D is TRBD1 (5 bases). The CDR3 consists of 10 residues. Germline V gives CDR1 SQVTM, CDR2 ANQGSEA. V was clipped by 3 bases and J by 7 bases, with 6 bases between them. The CDR3 protein is CSVDGAGYTF. In nucleotides, the CDR3 is TGCAGCGTTGATGGGGCTGGCTACACCTTC.

This chain links TRBV7-9 with TRBJ2-7; D is possibly TRBD1 (6 bases). CDR3 length equals 13 residues. Germline assignment: CDR1 SEHNR and CDR2 FQNEAQ (reference sequence). V was pared by 2 bases and J by 5 bases, with 10 bases between. CDR3 in amino acids: CASSLPGQNEQYF. In DNA, the CDR3 is TGTGCCAGCAGCTTACCCGGACAGAACGAGCAGTACTTC.

The CDR3 region is CASSLTGLNEQFF. As DNA, the CDR3 is TGTGCCAGCAGCCTGACAGGGTTGAATGAGCAGTTCTTC. The chain has TRBV14 and TRBJ2-1, with 7 bases aligning to TRBD1. The CDR3 length is 13 residues. With 4 bases clipped from V and 7 bases from J, the junction kept 4 bases outside the gene matches. Germline loops: CDR1 SGHDN, CDR2 FVKESK.

This chain connects TRBV5-1 to TRBJ1-3; D gene uncertain. Germline V CDR1 and CDR2: SGHRS, YFSETQ. The CDR3 totals 14 residues. V gave up 3 bases and J gave up 0 bases, with 7 bases separating them. The CDR3 coding sequence is TGCGCCAGCAGCTCCGGAGACTCTGGAAACACCATATATTTT. Its protein is CASSSGDSGNTIYF. Drawing the rest from reference TRBV5-1 and TRBJ1-3, the complete variable domain is KAGVTQTPRYLIKTRGQQVTLSCSPISGHRSVSWYQQTPGQGLQFLFEYFSETQRNKGNFPGRFSGRQFSNSRSEMNVSTLELGDSALYLCASSSGDSGNTIYFGEGSWLTVV.

The gene calls are TRBV6-1 and TRBJ1-1; tentatively, D is TRBD1 (6 bases). The CDR3 totals 14 residues. The V and J ends lost 6 bases and 0 bases respectively, with 11 bases between them. From germline, CDR1 is MNHNS and CDR2 SASEGT. CDR3 DNA sequence: TGTGCCAGCAGAGACGGGACACTGAACACTGAAGCTTTCTTT. Translated, it gives CASRDGTLNTEAFF.

CDR3 loop: CAALNTDTQYF. CDR3 bases: TGTGCCGCACTCAACACAGATACGCAGTATTTT. The J gene is TRBJ2-3, the V gene TRBV10-3, with no clear D. V was trimmed by 11 bases and J by 2 bases, leaving 8 bases between them. The V gene's germline CDR1 is ENHRY and CDR2 SYGVKD. The CDR3 extends over 11 amino acids.

V is TRBV9 and J is TRBJ1-2; D may be TRBD1 (5 bases). This CDR3 contains 19 residues. V was cut by 4 bases and J by 0 bases, with 25 bases left in between. Germline-derived CDR1 and CDR2 are SGDLS and YYNGEE. Here the CDR3 DNA reads TGTGCCAGCAGCCCACCCCAGGGTCGGGGGAGTGGGACTAACTATGGCTACACCTTC. Translating gives CASSPPQGRGSGTNYGYTF.